This TCR beta chain was captured by sequencing in a study of beta chain features in type 1 diabetes (dated by TCRdb to between 2017 and 2018). Notes on the research overall: Mean age, gender distribution, total cell number and subset yield were not different between patients and healthy donors. Regulatory and stem cell-like memory subsets were obtained from only 8 patients and about eight healthy donors, while naive and central memory subsets were obtained from all 30 or so donors. A total of 85 million to 140 million sorted cells were examined across all samples, and the number of cells per subset was strongly correlated with RNA yield. In the study, TCRB repertoires of sorted circulating CD4+ T cell subsets from recently diagnosed type 1 diabetes patients were compared with those of matched healthy donors.

This clone has more than one count but fewer than ten. Its antigen is unknown. The record has no base qualities; no much larger clone is one base away. A single peripheral blood draw of roughly 0.11 L on average was collected from each donor into heparinised tubes. A BD FACSAria II was used to sort naive, central memory, regulatory and stem cell-like memory CD4+ T cells with a panel that included CD45RO, CCR7, CD25, CD127, CD95 and CD27. A purity above 95% was achieved for all sorted populations. Right away, PBMCs were isolated by Lymphoprep density gradient centrifugation and were stained directly, with no culture step. To minimize batch effects, samples were stained and sorted in pairs, one healthy donor with one patient per experiment. Study-wide conclusions, independent of this receptor: A moderate but significant shortening of TCRB CDR3 length was observed in type 1 diabetes patients in all four CD4+ subsets. Naive, central memory and regulatory TCRB repertoires appeared more similar among patients than among healthy donors. Patients with type 1 diabetes made fewer insertions and deleted more nucleotides at VDJ recombination sites, implying thymic rearrangement abnormalities. Because small numbers of individuals were included in the HLA sub-analyses, any influence of HLA type on TCRB rearrangement was left unresolved. Shorter templates might have been favored by PCR, but patient and control samples were amplified and corrected together, so both groups would have been affected equally by any skew. Because cDNA was sequenced instead of genomic DNA, activated cells with high expression could be over-represented, although the groups did not differ in activation or CD3 levels.

All of the isolated RNA was reverse transcribed with the High Capacity cDNA Reverse Transcription Kit, so expressed TCRB transcripts were sequenced. Naive, central memory and regulatory T cell samples underwent deep immunoSEQ sequencing, averaging about 3.5 million total reads per sample. Sorted cells were lysed in RLT buffer, and RNA was extracted using DNase-treated RNeasy Micro or Mini kits according to cell number. Each cell subset was processed on its own to prevent cross-contamination, while patient and healthy donor samples were processed together. TCRB sequences were amplified from cDNA with the immunoSEQ multiplex PCR, producing 87-bp fragments spanning the CDR3 region. Sequencing of the amplicons was done on the Illumina HiSeq platform. In the paper's pipeline: PCR bias was computationally corrected using synthetic template baselines, reads within Hamming distance 2 were collapsed, and singletons that could not be merged were discarded. Reads were aligned to IMGT to assign V, D and J genes, CDR3 length, and insertions or deletions at six rearrangement sites. Clonotype counts were normalized to sorted cell number within each subset before computing true diversity and Gini coefficients with the tcR R package. The overlap coefficient, calculated on TCRB nucleotide sequences, was used to measure repertoire sharing. Out-of-frame TCRB sequences from naive cells were analyzed as a proxy for the pre-selection repertoire. Here the immuneACCESS table is served through TCRdb, limited to in-frame sequences with V and J called. Missing clones are a known gap in these copies; in checked studies unresolved V genes cover under half, and the rest lacks a known reason. That table supplies the V and J calls and clone size; D and trimming were determined from the DNA. A total of around 690,000 clones appear in this sample, around an eighth of them only once. Roughly 0.12% of the sample comes from the top ten.

The CDR3 measures 14 amino acids from cysteine to phenylalanine. Only the CDR3 region is kept as DNA, spanning 42 bases read in frame from base 1. The germline ends are 18 bases apart after V is trimmed by 7 bases and J by 5 bases. CDR1 and CDR2, per the germline V gene, are SGHDT and YYEEEE. The sequence is built from TRBV5-6 and TRBJ1-1; no D segment can be confidently identified. Sequencing was performed on naive CD4+ T cells from blood. Explained via the paper, the cell subset or site label denotes: true naive CD4+ T cells. This TCR came from a man aged 25-40 years with type 1 diabetes. At the DNA level, the sequence is TGTGCCAGCCGGAGGGTGACCGATGGGACTGAAGCTTTCTTT. Translated, this gives CASRRVTDGTEAFF.